This T cell receptor (beta chain) was captured by sequencing in a study of prognosis after radiotherapy for stage I lung cancer. The overall study: Therapy given concurrently with stereotactic body radiotherapy reached no patient.

Multiplex PCR in two rounds served to amplify TCR beta CDR3 from genomic DNA. Each TRBV and TRBJ gene had its own primer in the first PCR round. TCRdb re-analysed the multiplex PCR reads in MiXCR, keeping a single row per CDR3 protein. The sample has about 25,000 distinct CDR3 sequences; about 37% are singletons. Study-wide points: Lower Shannon entropy after stereotactic body radiation therapy was observed in patients who went on to develop distant metastases.

V was pared by 3 bases and J by 8 bases, with 10 bases between. The CDR3 spans 12 residues. Remarks on this clonotype: Its matching antigen is unknown.

The sequenced sample was PBMCs, obtained before or after stereotactic body radiation therapy (not recorded which). The rearrangement links TRBV12-3 or TRBV12-4 to TRBJ1-2; D is uncertain. The receptor was derived from a donor over 45 with non-small cell lung cancer. The CDR3 region is CASSFEGSGYTF. CDR3 in DNA: TGTGCCAGCAGTTTCGAAGGGAGCGGCTACACCTTC.